The 25 T cell receptor beta chains below all came from one sample that was sequenced in a study of beta chain features in type 1 diabetes. Of the isolated RNA, all was reverse transcribed, and so the sequenced material was expressed TCRB transcripts. The assay was immunoSEQ multiplex PCR, and TCRdb's table has in-frame clones only and misses some. Among 350,000 to 450,000 clones listed, approximately 15% were seen once. The specimen sequenced was naive CD4+ T cells from blood. The receptors here all came from a man aged 25 to 40 in good health.

This clone came up a few times. The V gene is TRBV5-6, the J gene TRBJ2-4; D is perhaps TRBD1 (5 bases). Trimming removed 4 bases at V and 0 bases at J, with 17 bases between. Per the germline V gene, CDR1 is SGHDT and CDR2 is YYEEEE. The CDR3 consists of 17 residues. The CDR3 sequence: CASSKQTVLLAKNIQYF. The CDR3 DNA sequence: TGTGCCAGCAGCAAACAGACAGTCCTCCTAGCCAAAAACATTCAGTACTTC.

This clone was counted a few times. V is TRBV7-9 and J is TRBJ2-3; possibly TRBD1 for D (6 bases). This CDR3 has 16 residues. V lost 0 bases and J 4 bases, leaving 14 bases between the germline ends. Germline loops: CDR1 SEHNR, CDR2 FQNEAQ (reference sequence). This CDR3 reads CASSLALGAPADTQYF. The CDR3 DNA is TGTGCCAGCAGCTTAGCGCTGGGGGCGCCGGCAGATACGCAGTATTTT.

This clone was picked up a small number of times. The chain recombines TRBV6-6 with TRBJ2-7; no reliable D call. Germline values: CDR1 MNHNY, CDR2 SVGAGI (reference sequence). The CDR3 runs to 15 residues. Trimming left V 8 bases short and J 0 bases short, with 17 bases between. CDR3 protein: CASGPARVSSYEQYF. CDR3 DNA: TGTGCCAGCGGGCCGGCTCGGGTTTCCTCCTACGAGCAGTACTTC.

This clone was counted a few times. V gene TRBV7-2 combines with J gene TRBJ2-7; 7 bases agree with TRBD1. Germline CDR1 and CDR2: SGHTA and FQGNSA. V lost 0 bases to trimming and J lost 6 bases; unmatched junction nucleotides: 8. The CDR3 sequence is 15 residues long. CDR3 amino acids: CASSLAGQRVSEQYF. CDR3 nucleotides: TGTGCCAGCAGCTTAGCGGGACAGAGGGTTTCCGAGCAGTACTTC.

This sequence joins TRBV5-1 and TRBJ2-5, with 11 bases fitting TRBD2. This CDR3 has 15 residues. V was pared by 2 bases and J by 4 bases, with 4 bases of the junction left unmatched. Germline lookup yields CDR1 SGHRS and CDR2 YFSETQ. The CDR3 sequence is CASSFSGRASETQYF. DNA of the CDR3: TGCGCCAGCAGCTTTAGCGGGAGGGCGTCAGAGACCCAGTACTTC.

J is TRBJ2-1 and V is TRBV30; maybe TRBD2 (5 bases). The CDR3 length is 11 residues. The germline gives CDR1 GTSNPN, CDR2 SVGIG (reference sequence). V was pared by 1 base and J by 14 bases, with 12 bases between. The CDR3 protein is CAWSGGDVKFF. The CDR3 DNA follows: TGTGCCTGGAGTGGGGGAGACGTCAAGTTCTTC.

The table lists this clone with a few counts. The chain uses TRBV30 and TRBJ1-5, with no clear D. CDR1 is GTSNPN, CDR2 SVGIG, per germline (reference sequence). This CDR3 spans 13 amino acids. Trimming removed 0 bases at V and 4 bases at J, with 7 bases between. Here the CDR3 reads CAWSVSTNQPQHF. The CDR3 DNA reads as TGTGCCTGGAGTGTGAGTACAAATCAGCCCCAGCATTTT.

The chain recombines TRBV7-8 with TRBJ2-5, with a weak D call TRBD2 (6 bases). V lost 4 bases and J 3 bases, leaving 18 bases between the germline ends. The CDR3 runs to 16 residues. The germline V gene encodes CDR1 SGHVS and CDR2 FQNEAQ. DNA for the CDR3: TGTGCCAGCAGCTCTCGGGGACTCCGAACCAAAGAGACCCAGTACTTC. Translated, it gives CASSSRGLRTKETQYF.

The gene calls are TRBV7-2 and TRBJ2-5, with D possibly matching TRBD2 (7 bases). Germline V lookup: CDR1 SGHTA, CDR2 FQGNSA. V dropped 0 bases and J dropped 5 bases, with 10 bases sitting between them. There are 14 residues in the CDR3. This CDR3 reads CASSLAGGLETQYF. In DNA, the CDR3 is TGTGCCAGCAGCTTAGCGGGGGGGCTGGAGACCCAGTACTTC.

This clone was found a few times. The chain has TRBV13 and TRBJ2-3; 11 positions match TRBD2. The V gene end was trimmed by 6 bases and the J gene end by 5 bases; junction bases not matched to a gene: 10. CDR3 length equals 16 residues. The germline gives CDR1 PRHDT, CDR2 FYEKMQ (reference sequence). CDR3 in amino acids: CASRPITSGSGDTQYF. For the CDR3, the DNA is TGTGCCAGCAGACCAATCACTAGCGGGAGCGGAGATACGCAGTATTTT. The full variable domain, in which reference TRBV13 and TRBJ2-3 provide the parts outside the CDR3, is AAGVIQSPRHLIKEKRETATLKCYPIPRHDTVYWYQQGPGQDPQFLISFYEKMQSDKGSIPDRFSAQQFSDYHSELNMSSLELGDSALYFCASRPITSGSGDTQYFGPGTRLTVL.

This clone was seen only a few times. The identical CDR3 is also encoded by other nucleotide sequences in the sample. The V gene is TRBV9, the J gene TRBJ2-5; 10 nucleotides align to TRBD1. V shed 4 bases, J shed 5 bases, and the junction held 5 bases outside the gene matches. Germline CDR1 reads SGDLS; CDR2 reads YYNGEE. There are 14 residues in the CDR3. CDR3 loop: CASSRDRGRETQYF. The CDR3 DNA follows: TGTGCCAGCAGCCGGGACAGGGGAAGGGAGACCCAGTACTTC.

The chain uses TRBV15 and TRBJ1-5; D gene uncertain. The V gene lost 0 bases and the J gene lost 4 bases, with 7 bases spanning the gap. The CDR3 runs 14 residues. Germline CDR1 is LNHNV and CDR2 is YYDKDF (reference sequence). CDR3 DNA sequence: TGTGCCACCAGCAGAGAAATCAGGAATCAGCCCCAGCATTTT. It codes for CATSREIRNQPQHF. Based on the CDR3 plus reference TRBV15 and TRBJ1-5, the full variable domain is DAMVIQNPRYQVTQFGKPVTLSCSQTLNHNVMYWYQQKSSQAPKLLFHYYDKDFNNEADTPDNFQSRRPNTSFCFLDIRSPGLGDTAMYLCATSREIRNQPQHFGDGTRLSIL.

The chain combines TRBV20-1 with TRBJ2-3, with no clear D. V shed 2 bases and J shed 5 bases, with 5 bases lying between them. The CDR3 length is 11 residues. Germline-derived CDR1 and CDR2 are DFQATT and SNEGSKA (reference sequence). CDR3 region: CSARTVDTQYF. The DNA for the CDR3 is TGCAGTGCTAGAACCGTAGATACGCAGTATTTT.

The V call is TRBV9, the J call TRBJ1-5; 7 positions match TRBD1. Trimming cost V 0 bases and J 6 bases; bases outside gene matches: 3. The CDR3 totals 14 residues. Germline V gene data show CDR1 as SGDLS and CDR2 as YYNGEE. CDR3 coding DNA: TGTGCCAGCAGCGTAGATGGGACAGTTCAGCCCCAGCATTTT. This sequence encodes CASSVDGTVQPQHF. The full variable domain, with the rest looked up from reference TRBV9 and TRBJ1-5, is DSGVTQTPKHLITATGQRVTLRCSPRSGDLSVYWYQQSLDQGLQFLIQYYNGEERAKGNILERFSAQQFPDLHSELNLSSLELGDSALYFCASSVDGTVQPQHFGDGTRLSIL.

This clone came up a few times. The chain has TRBV5-4 and TRBJ2-7; D remains ambiguous. The V end lost 1 base, the J end lost 6 bases, and 14 bases lay between the germline ends. CDR1 SGHNT and CDR2 YYREEE come from the germline V gene (reference sequence). The CDR3 is made up of 14 amino acids. DNA for the CDR3: TGTGCCAGCAGCTTGCAGTTAAAGGACGGCGAGCAGTACTTC. This codes for CASSLQLKDGEQYF.

The table lists this clone with a few counts. The gene calls are TRBV18 and TRBJ2-1; TRBD2 agrees at 11 bases. After removal of 0 bases from V and 3 bases from J, the junction contained 4 bases not matched to a gene. This CDR3 is 17 amino acids long. Germline CDR1 is KGHSH and CDR2 is LQKENI. CDR3 sequence: CASSPPLAGGHYNEQFF. The DNA for the CDR3 is TGTGCCAGCTCACCACCGCTAGCGGGGGGCCACTACAATGAGCAGTTCTTC.

This clone was detected many times. This chain connects TRBV29-1 to TRBJ2-2, with no clear D. Germline V CDR1 and CDR2: SQVTM, ANQGSEA. Trimming left V 4 bases short and J 1 base short, with 7 bases between. CDR3 length equals 13 residues. CDR3 sequence: CSVAMVNTGELFF. CDR3 DNA sequence: TGCAGCGTTGCGATGGTGAACACCGGGGAGCTGTTTTTT.

With respect to this clone: The junction does not match germline at one end; this may be a read error. The V gene is TRBV10-3, the J gene TRBJ2-5, with a tentative D call TRBD1 (6 bases). The germline gives CDR1 ENHRY, CDR2 SYGVKD. The CDR3 is made up of 13 amino acids. The CDR3 protein is CASSVQGQETQYF. DNA of the CDR3: TGTGCCAGCAGTGTACAGGGCCAAGAGACCCAGTACTTC.

The rearrangement uses TRBV7-9 and TRBJ2-1; 8 nucleotides agree with TRBD1. The CDR3 consists of 15 residues. V was pared by 3 bases and J by 6 bases, with 7 bases of the junction left unmatched. The germline V gene has CDR1 SEHNR and CDR2 FQNEAQ (reference sequence). In DNA form, the CDR3 reads TGTGCCAGCAGCTTGCTCGGACAGGGAGGCAATGAGCAGTTCTTC. This encodes CASSLLGQGGNEQFF.

This clone turned up a few times. V is TRBV19 and J is TRBJ2-1; D not resolved. Trimming removed 8 bases from V and 5 bases from J, with 7 bases in between. Germline loops: CDR1 LNHDA, CDR2 SQIVND (reference sequence). The CDR3 extends over 11 amino acids. The DNA for the CDR3 is TGTGCCAGTTCCACCCACAATGAGCAGTTCTTC. This encodes CASSTHNEQFF.

This chain links TRBV4-1 with TRBJ2-2; D is uncertain. Germline CDR1 is MGHRA and CDR2 is YSYEKL. This CDR3 has 15 residues. Deletions cut 0 bases from V and 4 bases from J, with 9 bases between. The CDR3 nucleotides are TGCGCCAGCAGCCAAGAAATTCTGGGCACCGGGGAGCTGTTTTTT. The encoded protein is CASSQEILGTGELFF.

The V and J genes are TRBV11-3 and TRBJ2-2; 12 positions agree with TRBD2. This CDR3 is 18 amino acids long. V trimming: 0 bases; J trimming: 6 bases; junction bases outside the gene matches: 8. Germline assignment: CDR1 SGHNT and CDR2 YENEEA. The CDR3 region has the DNA TGTGCCAGCAGCTTAGAGACTAGCGGGAGCGGGTCCCCCGGGGAGCTGTTTTTT. Amino acids: CASSLETSGSGSPGELFF.

This clone was picked up a small number of times. Within the sample, other DNA sequences also encode this same CDR3. The chain has TRBV20-1 and TRBJ2-7; D ambiguous. The CDR3 runs 11 residues. CDR1 DFQATT and CDR2 SNEGSKA come from the germline V gene (reference sequence). V dropped 5 bases and J dropped 3 bases, with 8 bases sitting between them. The CDR3 nucleotides are TGCAGTGCTGGCTCGGGCTACGAGCAGTACGTC. Encoded protein: CSAGSGYEQYV.

The rearrangement uses TRBV9 and TRBJ2-3; 10 bases agree with TRBD2. The CDR3 extends over 16 amino acids. V shed 3 bases, J shed 2 bases, and the junction held 6 bases outside the gene matches. Germline CDR1 and CDR2: SGDLS and YYNGEE. CDR3 coding DNA: TGTGCCAGCAGCGGTAATAGCGGGGGGCCCACAGATACGCAGTATTTT. This translates into CASSGNSGGPTDTQYF.

There are a few counts of this clone. The chain carries TRBV4-3 and TRBJ2-7; D unresolved. The length of the CDR3 is 13 residues. V was clipped by 4 bases and J by 3 bases, with 10 bases between them. Germline CDR1 and CDR2: LGHNA and YSLEER. The CDR3 DNA follows: TGCGCCAGCAGCCGGGGAACTGGCTACGAGCAGTACTTC. Its protein is CASSRGTGYEQYF.